Reported below is one TCR beta chain. The record originates from a study of immune evolution from preneoplasia to lung adenocarcinoma. Two lung cancer pathologists independently confirmed each histologic diagnosis. Sequencing was performed with immunoSEQ multiplex PCR; in TCRdb, only in-frame clones are kept and a portion is missing. This sample has approximately 12,000 clones, with about nine tenths found just once. The sequencing sample was made of FFPE invasive lung adenocarcinoma tissue. The sequence came from a person aged 65 to 79 with invasive lung adenocarcinoma.

The CDR3 is CASSYEAAETQYF. CDR3 DNA: TGTGCCAGCAGTTACGAGGCGGCGGAGACCCAGTACTTC. J is TRBJ2-5 and V is TRBV6-5; D remains unclear. Between the trimmed V and J ends, which lost 2 bases and 5 bases, there was a span of 9 bases. In germline, CDR1 is MNHEY, CDR2 SVGAGI. The CDR3 covers 13 residues.